Below, 28 T cell receptor beta chains from the same sample are listed, as sequenced in a study of cytomegalovirus exposure and HLA in healthy donors. The PCR was carried out with 60 Vbeta primers and 13 Jbeta primers. Assay: immunoSEQ multiplex PCR; the TCRdb copy retains only in-frame clones and omits some. The sample yields 120,000 to 150,000 clones, approximately 65% seen once. Sequences were obtained from PBMCs. These receptors originate from a woman aged 55-70 years in good health and CMV-seronegative.

The CDR3 DNA follows: TGTGCCAGCAGCTATCGACAGGGGAACACTGAAGCTTTCTTT. It codes for CASSYRQGNTEAFF. The rearrangement joins TRBV7-2 to TRBJ1-1; 7 bases map to TRBD1. This CDR3 has 14 residues. J was trimmed by 1 base and V by 4 bases; bases with no gene match: 3. Per the germline V gene, CDR1 is SGHTA and CDR2 is FQGNSA.

DNA for the CDR3: TGTGCCAGCAGCGTAGAAGGACTATCAACGGGCGAGCAGTACTTC. This codes for CASSVEGLSTGEQYF. The rearrangement uses TRBV9 and TRBJ2-5; D is possibly TRBD2 (6 bases). The J call may be faulty, since TRBJ2-7 better matches the DNA end. Germline CDR1 is SGDLS and CDR2 is YYNGEE. This CDR3 comprises 15 residues.

The chain employs TRBV19 and TRBJ2-7, with 9 bases lining up with TRBD1. The trim removed 5 bases at V and 5 bases at J, leaving 7 bases unmatched. The CDR3 totals 14 residues. CDR1 and CDR2 (germline): LNHDA, SQIVND (reference sequence). In nucleotides, the CDR3 is TGTGCCAGTAGTGACAGGGGGGGCAGGAACGAGCAGTACTTC. Translation gives CASSDRGGRNEQYF.

The chain employs TRBV14 and TRBJ2-7, with 16 bases matching TRBD2. The CDR3 totals 17 residues. The V gene end was trimmed by 4 bases and the J gene end by 0 bases; junction bases not matched to a gene: 3. CDR1 is SGHDN and CDR2 is FVKESK in the germline V gene. The CDR3 DNA reads as TGTGCCAGCAGCCGGGGACTAGCGGGGGGGAACTCCTACGAGCAGTACTTC. This codes for CASSRGLAGGNSYEQYF.

To note about this clone: This may come from a read error, since a much larger clone is one base off. The chain links TRBV6-5 to TRBJ1-1; tentative D call: TRBD1 (5 bases). CDR3 length: 14 amino acids. Looked up from germline, CDR1 is MNHEY and CDR2 is SVGAGI. Trimming pared 2 bases from V and 1 base from J, leaving 8 bases between. The CDR3 loop reads CASSYGQGNTEAFF. The CDR3 nucleotides read TGTGCCAGCAGTTACGGGCAGGGGAACACTGAAGCTTTCTTT.

V and J are TRBV30 and TRBJ1-5; D is unresolved. The CDR3 consists of 17 residues. The V end was cut by 0 bases, the J end by 1 base, with 16 bases between. The V gene's germline CDR1 is GTSNPN and CDR2 SVGIG (reference sequence). CDR3 region: CAWSVTPGRESNQPQHF. The CDR3 DNA reads TGTGCCTGGAGTGTGACTCCTGGGAGGGAGAGCAATCAGCCCCAGCATTTT.

The chain couples TRBV7-2 to TRBJ2-7; 9 bases are shared with TRBD2. From germline, CDR1 is SGHTA and CDR2 FQGNSA. The CDR3 is 15 residues long. J was trimmed by 6 bases and V by 3 bases; bases with no gene match: 9. The CDR3 DNA reads TGTGCCAGCAGCTTCTCTTCTAGCGGGGAGCGCGAGCAGTACTTC. Translated, it gives CASSFSSSGEREQYF.

The chain employs TRBV7-2 and TRBJ2-2; 9 bases fit TRBD2. V was pared by 1 base and J by 3 bases, with 6 bases of the junction left unmatched. CDR3 length equals 17 residues. CDR1 and CDR2 from the germline V gene are SGHTA and FQGNSA. The CDR3 region is CASSLGGTSSYTGELFF. As DNA, the CDR3 is TGTGCCAGCAGCTTAGGAGGGACTAGCAGTTACACCGGGGAGCTGTTTTTT.

This chain connects TRBV7-2 to TRBJ2-2; 12 positions agree with TRBD1. The CDR3 totals 14 residues. The junction had 1 base not matched to a gene; V was cut back by 5 bases and J by 6 bases. Per the germline V gene, CDR1 is SGHTA and CDR2 is FQGNSA. The CDR3 loop reads CASSRDRGPGELFF. CDR3 in DNA: TGTGCCAGCAGCAGGGACAGGGGGCCCGGGGAGCTGTTTTTT.

The chain joins TRBV7-2 to TRBJ1-1, with 9 bases fitting TRBD1. J was trimmed by 4 bases and V by 5 bases; bases with no gene match: 2. The V gene's germline CDR1 is SGHTA and CDR2 FQGNSA. There are 13 residues in the CDR3. CDR3 sequence: CASSRDRVTEAFF. Written as DNA, the CDR3 is TGTGCCAGCAGCCGGGACAGGGTCACTGAAGCTTTCTTT.

In DNA form, the CDR3 reads TGTGCCAGCAGGGAACAGGGGGCGCGGTCCGGGGAGCTGTTTTTT. Translation gives CASREQGARSGELFF. The chain is built from TRBV7-9 and TRBJ2-2; TRBD1 matches at 9 bases. Losses at the gene ends were 6 bases for V and 6 bases for J; bases not matched to a gene: 8. This CDR3 spans 15 amino acids. The germline gives CDR1 SEHNR, CDR2 FQNEAQ (reference sequence).

The gene calls are TRBV9 and TRBJ2-1; maybe TRBD2 (6 bases). The V and J ends lost 3 bases and 8 bases respectively, with 15 bases between them. The length of the CDR3 is 14 residues. Germline CDR1 SGDLS, CDR2 YYNGEE. This CDR3 is CASSARGGVYEQFF. CDR3 nucleotide sequence: TGTGCCAGCAGCGCCCGCGGAGGGGTTTATGAGCAGTTCTTC.

The chain employs TRBV10-3 and TRBJ2-2, with TRBD2 matching 7 bases. V trimming: 0 bases; J trimming: 2 bases; junction bases outside the gene matches: 9. This CDR3 is 18 amino acids long. CDR1 and CDR2 from the germline V gene are ENHRY and SYGVKD. The CDR3 DNA is TGTGCCATCAGTGAGTCCCCCCCTAGCGGAGCTAACACCGGGGAGCTGTTTTTT. Its protein is CAISESPPSGANTGELFF.

The chain couples TRBV27 to TRBJ2-7, with 13 bases that match TRBD2. Losses at the gene ends were 5 bases for V and 6 bases for J; bases not matched to a gene: 10. The length of the CDR3 is 16 residues. Germline CDR1 reads MNHEY; CDR2 reads SMNVEV (reference sequence). CDR3 nucleotide sequence: TGTGCCAGCAGTAAATCTACTAGCGGGGGGGCCGGCGAGCAGTACTTC. As protein: CASSKSTSGGAGEQYF.

V is TRBV5-6 and J is TRBJ2-5; perhaps TRBD1 as D (6 bases). The end of the DNA fits TRBJ2-7 better, so the J call may be wrong. CDR3 length: 15 residues. Germline values: CDR1 SGHDT, CDR2 YYEEEE. CDR3 DNA sequence: TGTGCCAGCAGCTTGTGGGTGGGGGCTCTTTACGAGCAGTACTTC. Its translation is CASSLWVGALYEQYF.

V usage is TRBV5-4 and J usage is TRBJ2-7; 8 bases agree with TRBD1. The CDR3 has 13 amino acids. The V gene's germline CDR1 is SGHNT and CDR2 YYREEE (reference sequence). Losses at the gene ends were 2 bases for V and 5 bases for J; bases not matched to a gene: 3. The CDR3 spells CASSLQGGNEQYF. CDR3 bases: TGTGCCAGCAGCTTACAGGGGGGAAACGAGCAGTACTTC.

The chain joins TRBV5-1 to TRBJ2-3; 10 nucleotides match TRBD2. Trimming at V came to 2 bases and at J to 3 bases, leaving 3 bases not matched to a gene. This CDR3 is 15 amino acids long. In germline, CDR1 is SGHRS, CDR2 YFSETQ. The CDR3 DNA follows: TGCGCCAGCAGCTTACCTAGCGGGAGTACAGATACGCAGTATTTT. Residues: CASSLPSGSTDTQYF.

The chain combines TRBV5-6 with TRBJ1-2, with 11 nucleotides matching TRBD1. The CDR3 spans 16 residues. From germline, CDR1 is SGHDT and CDR2 YYEEEE. Losses at the gene ends were 3 bases for V and 3 bases for J; bases not matched to a gene: 7. CDR3 protein: CASSWTGGAQHYGYTF. CDR3 nucleotides: TGTGCCAGCAGCTGGACAGGGGGCGCGCAGCACTATGGCTACACCTTC.

The chain couples TRBV9 to TRBJ2-1; TRBD2 matches 15 bases. CDR1 and CDR2 (germline): SGDLS, YYNGEE. The V gene end was trimmed by 0 bases and the J gene end by 7 bases; junction bases not matched to a gene: 14. CDR3 length: 20 residues. This chain's CDR3 is CASSVDPRGTGTSGGNEQFF. CDR3 nucleotide sequence: TGTGCCAGCAGCGTAGATCCGAGGGGGACCGGGACTAGCGGGGGGAATGAGCAGTTCTTC.

The sample holds a few counts of this clone. This sequence joins TRBV6-1 and TRBJ1-5; TRBD1 is a possible D gene (5 bases). Trimming removed 6 bases at V and 2 bases at J, with 11 bases between. Germline V gene lookup returns CDR1 MNHNS and CDR2 SASEGT. The length of the CDR3 is 14 residues. CDR3 amino acids: CASSFVRGNQPQHF. Here the CDR3 DNA reads TGTGCCAGCAGCTTCGTCAGGGGCAATCAGCCCCAGCATTTT.

In its sample, this clone was seen a few times. The rearrangement links TRBV7-6 to TRBJ1-6; D not certain. Trimming left V 4 bases short and J 6 bases short, with 7 bases between. Germline-derived CDR1 and CDR2 are SGHVS and FNYEAQ. This CDR3 spans 13 amino acids. CDR3 nucleotides: TGTGCCAGCAGCTCCTACGGTAATTCACCCCTCCACTTT. Translating gives CASSSYGNSPLHF. Using reference TRBV7-6 and TRBJ1-6 for the parts outside the CDR3, the full variable domain is GAGVSQSPRYKVTKRGQDVALRCDPISGHVSLYWYRQALGQGPEFLTYFNYEAQQDKSGLPNDRFSAERPEGSISTLTIQRTEQRDSAMYRCASSSYGNSPLHFGNGTRLTVT.

This clone occurred a few times. The gene calls are TRBV28 and TRBJ1-2; TRBD1 matches 7 bases. The CDR3 consists of 13 residues. V trimming: 5 bases; J trimming: 4 bases; junction bases outside the gene matches: 4. Germline CDR1 and CDR2: MDHEN and SYDVKM. The CDR3 loop is CASSTGDAYGYTF. The CDR3 DNA is TGTGCCAGCAGTACAGGGGACGCCTATGGCTACACCTTC.

V is TRBV19 and J is TRBJ1-4; 8 bases map to TRBD1. The junction had 5 bases not matched to a gene; V was cut back by 5 bases and J by 3 bases. Germline assignment: CDR1 LNHDA and CDR2 SQIVND (reference sequence). CDR3 size: 15 residues. In DNA, the CDR3 is TGTGCCAGTAGTGACAGGGGAGGCCCTAATGAAAAACTGTTTTTT. It encodes CASSDRGGPNEKLFF.

The chain has TRBV5-1 and TRBJ2-7, with TRBD2 as a possible D gene (6 bases). V lost 4 bases to trimming and J lost 2 bases, with 10 bases between them. CDR1 and CDR2 (germline): SGHRS, YFSETQ. The CDR3 totals 13 residues. CDR3: CASSVGGTYEQYF. CDR3 coding DNA: TGCGCCAGCAGCGTTGGGGGGACCTACGAGCAGTACTTC. Based on the CDR3 plus reference TRBV5-1 and TRBJ2-7, the full variable domain is KAGVTQTPRYLIKTRGQQVTLSCSPISGHRSVSWYQQTPGQGLQFLFEYFSETQRNKGNFPGRFSGRQFSNSRSEMNVSTLELGDSALYLCASSVGGTYEQYFGPGTRLTVT.

V gene TRBV7-3 combines with J gene TRBJ1-4, with D perhaps matching TRBD1 (6 bases). The CDR3 has 14 residues. V was shortened by 1 base and J by 9 bases, with 12 bases between the two germline ends. Germline V CDR1 and CDR2: SGHTA, FQGTGA. CDR3 in DNA: TGTGCCAGCAGCTTAAGGGGGGGCAATCAAAAACTGTTTTTT. This codes for CASSLRGGNQKLFF.

The rearrangement uses TRBV19 and TRBJ2-5, with 8 positions matching TRBD1. The trim removed 5 bases at V and 2 bases at J, leaving 4 bases unmatched. The CDR3 covers 14 residues. Germline V gene lookup returns CDR1 LNHDA and CDR2 SQIVND (reference sequence). CDR3 sequence: CASSPRTGQETQYF. Written as DNA, the CDR3 is TGTGCCAGTAGTCCGCGGACAGGGCAAGAGACCCAGTACTTC.

This clone was seen more than once but under ten times. J is TRBJ1-3 and V is TRBV6-5, with unresolved D. The V end lost 6 bases, the J end lost 1 base, and 7 bases lay between the germline ends. The CDR3 spans 13 residues. The germline CDR1 and CDR2 sequences are MNHEY and SVGAGI. This CDR3 reads CASRAASGNTIYF. In nucleotides, the CDR3 is TGTGCCAGCAGGGCCGCTTCTGGAAACACCATATATTTT.

The CDR3, as DNA: TGTGCCAGCAGCCAAGGATCCCAAAGGGGCGAGCAGTACTTC. It yields the protein CASSQGSQRGEQYF. The chain recombines TRBV14 with TRBJ2-7; D is perhaps TRBD1 (5 bases). Germline V gene sequence: CDR1 SGHDN, CDR2 FVKESK. The V gene lost 1 base and the J gene lost 6 bases, with 13 bases spanning the gap. The length of the CDR3 is 14 residues.